This T cell receptor (beta chain) originates from a study of early stage breast cancer tumors. Assay: immunoSEQ multiplex PCR; the TCRdb copy retains only in-frame clones and omits some. Found here are under 45,000 clones, around 73% of them singletons; the top ten hold about 7%. This CDR3 has 18 residues. The germline gives CDR1 LGHNT, CDR2 FRNRAP. The junction had 9 bases not matched to a gene; V was cut back by 0 bases and J by 0 bases. The V call is TRBV12-5, the J call TRBJ1-1, with 8 bases aligning to TRBD1. The source of this sequence is a person aged 45-65 years with breast cancer. The sequenced sample was blood. The CDR3 DNA reads TGTGCTAGTGGTTTGGTCCCGGGACAGGTGGTGATGAACACTGAAGCTTTCTTT. Translated: CASGLVPGQVVMNTEAFF. The complete variable domain, with remaining parts taken from reference TRBV12-5 and TRBJ1-1, reads DARVTQTPRHKVTEMGQEVTMRCQPILGHNTVFWYRQTMMQGLELLAYFRNRAPLDDSGMPKDRFSAEMPDATLATLKIQPSEPRDSAVYFCASGLVPGQVVMNTEAFFGQGTRLTVV.